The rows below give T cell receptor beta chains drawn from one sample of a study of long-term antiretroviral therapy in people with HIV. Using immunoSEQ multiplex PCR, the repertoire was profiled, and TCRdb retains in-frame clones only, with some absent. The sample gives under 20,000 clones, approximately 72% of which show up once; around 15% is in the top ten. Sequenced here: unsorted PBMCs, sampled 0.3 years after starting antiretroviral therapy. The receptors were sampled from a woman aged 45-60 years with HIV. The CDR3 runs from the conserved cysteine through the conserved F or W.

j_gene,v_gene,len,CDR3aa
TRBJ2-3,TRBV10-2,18,CASRSPLIAGGRADTQYF
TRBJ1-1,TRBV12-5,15,CASGLEIQGYTEAFF
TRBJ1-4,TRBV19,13,CASSNQNNEKLFF
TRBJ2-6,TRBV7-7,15,CASSDPYSGANVLTF
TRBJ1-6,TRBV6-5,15,CASSPRGPGNSPLHF
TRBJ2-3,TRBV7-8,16,CASSLSGVRNTDTQYF
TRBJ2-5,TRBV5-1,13,CASSGGGAETQYF
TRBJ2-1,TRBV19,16,CASSILAGGLGNEQFF
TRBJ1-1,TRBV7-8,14,CASSLRNRELEAFF
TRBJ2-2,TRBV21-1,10,CADMSGELFF
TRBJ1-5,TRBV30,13,CAWDGKGNQPQHF
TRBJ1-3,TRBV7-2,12,CASRLDGNTIYF
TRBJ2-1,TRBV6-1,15,CASSTQGGAYNEQFF
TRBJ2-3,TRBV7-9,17,CASSPRGGRHSTDTQYF
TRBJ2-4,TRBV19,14,CASRLQGAKNIQYF
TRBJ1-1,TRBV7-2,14,CASSLGQLNTEAFF
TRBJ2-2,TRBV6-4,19,CASSETPLRLAGNTGELFF
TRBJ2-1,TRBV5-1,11,CASSSSSGSFF
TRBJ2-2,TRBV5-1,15,CASSLDGQGPGELFF
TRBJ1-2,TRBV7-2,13,CASSTTGGYGYTF
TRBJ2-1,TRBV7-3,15,CASSLAGDGYNEQFF
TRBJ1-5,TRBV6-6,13,CATTGGSGQPQHF
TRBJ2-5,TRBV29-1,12,CSVHSGSETQYF
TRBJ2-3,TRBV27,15,CASSGKGVSADTQYF
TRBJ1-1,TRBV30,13,CAWSVGGDTEAFF
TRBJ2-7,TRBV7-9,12,CASSGRFDEQYF
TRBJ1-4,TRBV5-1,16,CASSPDRRDTNEKLFF
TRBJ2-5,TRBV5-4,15,CASTTGTGGLETQYF
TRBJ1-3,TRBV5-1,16,CASSLDPGLTGNTIYF
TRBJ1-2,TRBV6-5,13,CASRTGTSNGYTF
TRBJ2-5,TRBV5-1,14,CASSPADRQETQYF
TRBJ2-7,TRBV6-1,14,CASKHRDRLYEQYF
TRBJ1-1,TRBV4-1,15,CASSQTLLANTEAFF
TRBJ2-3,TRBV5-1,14,CASSLDGTGDTQYF
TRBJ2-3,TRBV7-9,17,CASSFGTSGATVNTQYF
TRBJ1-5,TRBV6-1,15,CASSELLRGNQPQHF
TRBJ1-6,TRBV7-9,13,CASRDPADSPLHF